The 18 T cell receptor beta chains in this list originate from one sample, sequenced in a study of blood T cells in healthy people across ages. The authors ran a second PCR of 7 to 11 cycles using a sample-barcoded 5' primer and a J-beta primer mix. TCRdb used MiXCR to reprocess the 5' RACE reads, holding one entry per CDR3 protein. The sample yields around 1.5 million distinct CDR3 sequences, approximately 60% seen once. Material: blood. These receptors were taken from a man younger than 30 in good health.

This clonotype was seen more than once but under ten times. The CDR3 loop is CAWSVYSAGGYGYTF. The CDR3 nucleotides read TGTGCCTGGAGTGTTTATAGCGCCGGCGGGTATGGCTACACCTTC. The rearrangement joins TRBV30 to TRBJ1-2; no reliable D call. The CDR3 is 15 amino acids. V lost 0 bases to trimming and J lost 5 bases, with 16 bases between them. CDR1 and CDR2 (germline): GTSNPN, SVGIG (reference sequence).

The sample holds a few counts of this clonotype. This chain joins TRBV12-3 or TRBV12-4 and TRBJ2-3; D perhaps matches TRBD1 (6 bases). The CDR3 is 18 residues long. The V gene lost 6 bases and the J gene lost 1 base, with 23 bases spanning the gap. CDR3 bases: TGTGCCAGCAGCCGTCGTAGGATGTCAGGGGCGGGCACAGATACGCAGTATTTT. Its protein product is CASSRRRMSGAGTDTQYF.

The rearrangement links TRBV4-1 to TRBJ2-5, with D unresolved. With the DNA end fitting TRBJ2-7 better, the J assignment may be wrong. The germline V gene has CDR1 MGHRA and CDR2 YSYEKL. The CDR3 is 14 amino acids. The CDR3 coding sequence is TGCGCCAGCAGCCAAGAGTGGGGAAGCTACGAGCAGTACTTC. Translating it yields CASSQEWGSYEQYF.

This clonotype was detected a few times. V and J are TRBV7-2 and TRBJ2-7, with 11 positions matching TRBD2. The DNA end is a closer match to TRBJ2-1, so the J assignment may be wrong. There are 16 residues in the CDR3. CDR1 is SGHTA, CDR2 FQGNSA, per germline. CDR3 sequence reads: CASSLDGRLAGGEQFF. For the CDR3, the DNA is TGTGCCAGCAGCTTAGACGGCAGGCTAGCGGGAGGAGAGCAGTTCTTC.

This clonotype was seen a few times. The V call is TRBV4-3, the J call TRBJ2-3, with TRBD1 matching over 7 bases. Germline V gives CDR1 LGHNA, CDR2 YSLEER. The junction had 6 bases not matched to a gene; V was cut back by 2 bases and J by 1 base. The CDR3 loop spans 16 amino acids. DNA of the CDR3: TGCGCCAGCAGCCAAAGGACAGGATACCGCACAGATACGCAGTATTTT. Residues: CASSQRTGYRTDTQYF.

The V gene is TRBV7-2, the J gene TRBJ2-7; weak D call: TRBD1 (6 bases). V was pared by 5 bases and J by 2 bases, with 16 bases between. The CDR3 length is 15 residues. The germline gives CDR1 SGHTA, CDR2 FQGNSA. The DNA for the CDR3 is TGTGCCAGCAGCGGGGGCCAGGACCTCGCCTACGAGCAGTACTTC. Amino acids: CASSGGQDLAYEQYF.

This clonotype was observed a few times. The genes are TRBV5-5 and TRBJ2-4; 9 bases are shared with TRBD1. The germline V gene has CDR1 SGHKS and CDR2 YYEKEE (reference sequence). V lost 4 bases to trimming and J lost 7 bases; unmatched junction nucleotides: 9. This CDR3 comprises 15 residues. CDR3 in DNA: TGTGCCAGCAGCCCACCGGGACAGGGCGTGAACATTCAGTACTTC. Encoded protein: CASSPPGQGVNIQYF.

The gene calls are TRBV6-1 and TRBJ1-5; TRBD1 might be the D (5 bases). In germline, CDR1 is MNHNS, CDR2 SASEGT. The germline V and J ends were trimmed by 6 bases and 6 bases, with 15 bases remaining between them. This CDR3 comprises 14 residues. In DNA, the CDR3 is TGTGCCAGCAGAGGATTCCAAAGGGGTCAGCCCCAGCATTTT. It encodes CASRGFQRGQPQHF.

V and J are TRBV4-3 and TRBJ2-7; D remains unclear. The CDR3 runs 14 residues. CDR1 is LGHNA, CDR2 YSLEER, per germline. Trimming shortened V by 0 bases and J by 2 bases, and 8 bases separated the two germline ends. CDR3 protein: CASSQEDPAYEQYF. In nucleotides, the CDR3 is TGCGCCAGCAGCCAAGAGGACCCTGCCTACGAGCAGTACTTC.

The chain links TRBV20-1 to TRBJ2-3; maybe TRBD2 (5 bases). Germline V gives CDR1 DFQATT, CDR2 SNEGSKA (reference sequence). The CDR3 has 15 residues. The germline V and J ends were trimmed by 6 bases and 0 bases, with 16 bases remaining between them. CDR3 nucleotides: TGCAGTGCCTCCCGGACTTCGGCGAGCACAGATACGCAGTATTTT. Translating it yields CSASRTSASTDTQYF.

This rearrangement joins TRBV20-1 to TRBJ1-2; possibly TRBD1 for D (5 bases). Germline loops: CDR1 DFQATT, CDR2 SNEGSKA (reference sequence). Trimming left V 6 bases short and J 8 bases short, with 16 bases between. The CDR3 sequence is 12 residues long. This CDR3 is CSASVGASGYTF. For the CDR3, the DNA is TGCAGTGCAAGCGTAGGGGCCAGCGGCTACACCTTC.

This clonotype came up once. The chain has TRBV12-3 or TRBV12-4 and TRBJ2-1, with 8 bases matching TRBD2. J gave up 6 bases and V 5 bases, and 12 bases lay outside the gene matches. The CDR3 covers 16 residues. CDR3 loop: CASSGGPAGDFNEQFF. In DNA, the CDR3 is TGTGCCAGCAGTGGTGGGCCAGCGGGGGACTTCAATGAGCAGTTCTTC.

The genes are TRBV27 and TRBJ2-5; 10 bases match TRBD2. The CDR3 totals 16 residues. The trim removed 5 bases at V and 2 bases at J, leaving 8 bases unmatched. Germline-derived CDR1 and CDR2 are MNHEY and SMNVEV (reference sequence). The CDR3 nucleotides read TGTGCCAGCAGTCCTTTGACTAGCGGGCGACAAGAGACCCAGTACTTC. It codes for CASSPLTSGRQETQYF.

The genes are TRBV7-2 and TRBJ1-6; TRBD1 agrees at 9 bases. This CDR3 is 18 amino acids long. Trimming removed 1 base from V and 3 bases from J; junction bases left unmatched: 7. CDR1 and CDR2 from the germline V gene are SGHTA and FQGNSA. In DNA, the CDR3 is TGTGCCAGCAGCTTAGAAGGGACAGGGACCGACTATAATTCACCCCTCCACTTT. It codes for CASSLEGTGTDYNSPLHF.

The genes are TRBV6-6 and TRBJ1-2; no clear D. The CDR3 has 17 residues. Trimming shortened V by 2 bases and J by 8 bases, and 24 bases separated the two germline ends. Germline assignment: CDR1 MNHNY and CDR2 SVGAGI (reference sequence). CDR3 residues: CASSYTADTRVAGGYTF. The CDR3 nucleotides are TGTGCCAGCAGTTACACAGCAGACACGCGGGTAGCGGGAGGCTACACCTTC.

This chain links TRBV27 with TRBJ1-5; 8 nucleotides agree with TRBD1. Trimming at V came to 6 bases and at J to 4 bases, leaving 5 bases not matched to a gene. Germline loops: CDR1 MNHEY, CDR2 SMNVEV (reference sequence). The CDR3 contains 14 residues. The CDR3 sequence: CASRRQGTNQPQHF. The DNA of the CDR3 is TGTGCCAGCAGACGACAGGGGACTAATCAGCCCCAGCATTTT.

V usage is TRBV29-1 and J usage is TRBJ1-2; 11 nucleotides line up with TRBD1. The CDR3 sequence is 13 residues long. With V trimmed by 3 bases and J by 6 bases, 3 bases remained unmatched. In germline, CDR1 is SQVTM, CDR2 ANQGSEA. CDR3 sequence reads: CSVDGTGGHGYTF. CDR3 bases: TGCAGCGTTGATGGGACAGGGGGGCATGGCTACACCTTC.

V gene TRBV4-2 combines with J gene TRBJ2-7; maybe TRBD2 (5 bases). The CDR3 consists of 15 residues. Trimming shortened V by 0 bases and J by 2 bases, and 11 bases separated the two germline ends. Germline-derived CDR1 and CDR2 are LGHNA and YNFKEQ. In DNA, the CDR3 is TGTGCCAGCAGCCAAGATGCAGCGGAGACCTACGAGCAGTACTTC. This encodes CASSQDAAETYEQYF.